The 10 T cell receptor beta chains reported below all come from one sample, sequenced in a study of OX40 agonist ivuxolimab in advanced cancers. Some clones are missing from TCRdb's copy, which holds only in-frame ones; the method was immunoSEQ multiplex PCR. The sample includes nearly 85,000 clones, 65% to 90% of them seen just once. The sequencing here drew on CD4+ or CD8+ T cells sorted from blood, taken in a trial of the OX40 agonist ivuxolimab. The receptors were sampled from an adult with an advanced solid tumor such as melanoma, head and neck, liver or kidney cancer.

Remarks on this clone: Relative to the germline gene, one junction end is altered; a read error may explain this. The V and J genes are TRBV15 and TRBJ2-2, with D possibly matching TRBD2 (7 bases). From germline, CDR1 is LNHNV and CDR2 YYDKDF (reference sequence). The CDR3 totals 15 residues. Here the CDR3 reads CATRRGGGPPGELFF. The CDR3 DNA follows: TGTGCCACCAGGAGAGGGGGGGGGCCCCCCGGGGAGCTGTTTTTT.

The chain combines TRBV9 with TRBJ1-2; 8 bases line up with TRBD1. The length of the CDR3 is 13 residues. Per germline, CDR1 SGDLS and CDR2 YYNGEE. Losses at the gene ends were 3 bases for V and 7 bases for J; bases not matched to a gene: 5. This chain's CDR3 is CASSAGGEVGYTF. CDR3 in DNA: TGTGCCAGCAGCGCAGGGGGCGAAGTTGGCTACACCTTC.

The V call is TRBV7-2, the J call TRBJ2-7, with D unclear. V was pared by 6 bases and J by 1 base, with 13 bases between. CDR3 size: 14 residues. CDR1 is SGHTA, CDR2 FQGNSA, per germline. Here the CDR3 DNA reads TGTGCCAGCAGAGGGCCAAACGTTTCCTACGAGCAGTACTTC. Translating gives CASRGPNVSYEQYF.

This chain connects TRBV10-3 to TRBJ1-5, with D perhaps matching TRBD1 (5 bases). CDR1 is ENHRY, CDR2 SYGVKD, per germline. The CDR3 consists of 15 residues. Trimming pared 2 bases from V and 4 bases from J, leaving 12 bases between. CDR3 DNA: TGTGCCATCAGTGAGGGGGCAGGTCCTAATCAGCCCCAGCATTTT. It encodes CAISEGAGPNQPQHF.

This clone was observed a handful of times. The CDR3 DNA reads as TGTGCCAGCAGGGACGGACAGGGGAGGTCCTACGAGCAGTACTTC. It yields the protein CASRDGQGRSYEQYF. The rearrangement joins TRBV6-5 to TRBJ2-7, with 9 bases that match TRBD1. The CDR3 spans 15 residues. Germline V gene sequence: CDR1 MNHEY, CDR2 SVGAGI. With 6 bases clipped from V and 1 base from J, the junction kept 7 bases outside the gene matches.

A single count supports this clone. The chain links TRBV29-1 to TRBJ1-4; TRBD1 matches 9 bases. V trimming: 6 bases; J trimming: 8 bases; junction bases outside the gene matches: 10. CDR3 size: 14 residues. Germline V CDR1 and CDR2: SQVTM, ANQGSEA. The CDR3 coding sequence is TGCAGCGTCCAGCTGGGACAGGGAAACGAAAAACTGTTTTTT. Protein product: CSVQLGQGNEKLFF. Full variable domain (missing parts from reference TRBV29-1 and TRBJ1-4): SAVISQKPSRDICQRGTSLTIQCQVDSQVTMMFWYRQQPGQSLTLIATANQGSEATYESGFVIDKFPISRPNLTFSTLTVSNMSPEDSSIYLCSVQLGQGNEKLFFGSGTQLSVL.

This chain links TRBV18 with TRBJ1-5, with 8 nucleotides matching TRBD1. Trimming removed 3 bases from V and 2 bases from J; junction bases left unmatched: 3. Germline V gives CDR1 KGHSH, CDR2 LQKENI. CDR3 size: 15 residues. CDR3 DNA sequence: TGTGCCAGCTCACCGGAACAGGGGGGCAATCAGCCCCAGCATTTT. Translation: CASSPEQGGNQPQHF.

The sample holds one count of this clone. CDR3 sequence (DNA): TGTGCCAGCAGCCAGTTCCAAGAGACCCAGTACTTC. It encodes CASSQFQETQYF. The V and J genes are TRBV4-2 and TRBJ2-5; D is uncertain. The CDR3 has 12 amino acids. The ends were cut back, 3 bases at V and 1 base at J, with 3 bases in the middle. Germline lookup yields CDR1 LGHNA and CDR2 YNFKEQ.

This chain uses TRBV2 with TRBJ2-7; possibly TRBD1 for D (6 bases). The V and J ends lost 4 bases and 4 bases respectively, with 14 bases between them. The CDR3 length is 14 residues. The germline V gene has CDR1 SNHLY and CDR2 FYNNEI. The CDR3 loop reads CASSGLQGPYEQYF. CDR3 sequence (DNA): TGTGCCAGCAGTGGTTTACAGGGCCCATACGAGCAGTACTTC.

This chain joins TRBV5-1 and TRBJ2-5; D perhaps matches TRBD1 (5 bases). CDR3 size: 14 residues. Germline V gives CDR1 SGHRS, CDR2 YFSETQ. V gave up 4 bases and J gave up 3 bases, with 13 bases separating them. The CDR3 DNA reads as TGCGCCAGCAGCGAGATGACAGCTAAAGAGACCCAGTACTTC. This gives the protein CASSEMTAKETQYF.